Sequencing of this T cell receptor (beta chain) was carried out in a study of shared clonotypes between healthy human individuals. The wider study: Serving as donors were two women and a few men, whose ages spanned 18 to 49.

Selected positively for CCR7 and CD45RO-negative, naive CD8 cells excluded terminally differentiated effector memory CD45RA+ cells. Deep-level assay runs were performed. This table comes from immunoSEQ multiplex PCR, and its TCRdb copy is limited to in-frame clones, with some not included. Of about 550,000 clones detected, roughly 95% appear once; the ten largest clones hold 0.1% to 0.11%. The germline V gene encodes CDR1 SGHVS and CDR2 FQNEAQ. The CDR3 runs to 14 residues. V was trimmed by 5 bases and J by 7 bases, leaving 15 bases between them. The rearrangement links TRBV7-8 to TRBJ1-5, with TRBD1 as a possible D gene (6 bases). The sample comprised naive CD8+ T cells sorted from blood. The TCR originated in a woman aged 25 to 39 in good health. CDR3 amino acids: CASSREGGGQPQHF. The CDR3 DNA follows: TGTGCCAGCAGCAGGGAGGGGGGAGGACAGCCCCAGCATTTT.